Each of the 8 T cell receptor beta chains below was sequenced from the same sample in a study of blood T cell repertoires in COVID-19. This table comes from immunoSEQ multiplex PCR, and its TCRdb copy is limited to in-frame clones, with some not included. This table has 60,000 to 65,000 clones, 80% to 90% appearing once. Sequencing input: peripheral blood. These receptors were obtained from a human donor with active COVID-19. The donor label of this sample is uncertain.

A single count supports this clone. This chain uses TRBV5-1 with TRBJ2-7, with D perhaps TRBD2 (5 bases). The CDR3 consists of 12 residues. V lost 4 bases and J lost 4, with 9 bases in between. The germline V gene has CDR1 SGHRS and CDR2 YFSETQ. CDR3 protein: CASSPGIYEQYF. CDR3 in DNA: TGCGCCAGCAGCCCGGGGATATACGAGCAGTACTTC. The complete variable domain, with remaining parts taken from reference TRBV5-1 and TRBJ2-7, reads KAGVTQTPRYLIKTRGQQVTLSCSPISGHRSVSWYQQTPGQGLQFLFEYFSETQRNKGNFPGRFSGRQFSNSRSEMNVSTLELGDSALYLCASSPGIYEQYFGPGTRLTVT.

This rearrangement joins TRBV2 to TRBJ1-5, with no clear D. V lost 4 bases and J 0 bases, leaving 10 bases between the germline ends. The CDR3 loop spans 15 amino acids. Germline V lookup: CDR1 SNHLY, CDR2 FYNNEI. The CDR3 protein is CASSAAGNSNQPQHF. The CDR3 DNA reads as TGTGCCAGCAGTGCGGCAGGTAATAGCAATCAGCCCCAGCATTTT.

This clone has a handful of counts. The DNA for the CDR3 is TGCGCCAGTAAGCCGGGACAGGGGGGTTGGAATGAGCAGTTCTTC. Encoded protein: CASKPGQGGWNEQFF. The V call is TRBV5-1, the J call TRBJ2-1; 11 nucleotides agree with TRBD1. The germline gives CDR1 SGHRS, CDR2 YFSETQ. There are 15 residues in the CDR3. The ends lost 8 bases at V and 7 bases at J; junction bases unmatched: 11.

The chain uses TRBV25-1 and TRBJ2-3; a possible D gene is TRBD2 (6 bases). In germline, CDR1 is MGHDK, CDR2 SYGVNS. V lost 7 bases to trimming and J lost 3 bases, with 11 bases between them. The CDR3 extends over 13 amino acids. The CDR3 DNA sequence: TGTGCCAGCACCGATGGAGGGACAGATACGCAGTATTTT. This sequence encodes CASTDGGTDTQYF.

The V and J genes are TRBV6-5 and TRBJ1-3, with TRBD1 as a possible D gene (5 bases). V was trimmed by 6 bases and J by 4 bases, leaving 16 bases between them. Germline assignment: CDR1 MNHEY and CDR2 SVGAGI. The CDR3 runs 15 residues. DNA of the CDR3: TGTGCCAGCAGCCTCCAGGGAGGAGCGGGAAACACCATATATTTT. Its translation: CASSLQGGAGNTIYF.

This chain connects TRBV3-1 (or the pseudogene TRBV3-2) to TRBJ2-3; TRBD2 agrees at 13 bases. The germline V gene encodes CDR1 LGHDT and CDR2 YNNKEL (reference sequence). The CDR3 runs 16 residues. Trimming took 4 bases from V and 3 from J; bases not matched to a gene: 4. CDR3 bases: TGTGCCAGCAGCCGAACTAGCGGGAGGGTAACAGATACGCAGTATTTT. Translating gives CASSRTSGRVTDTQYF.

This chain links TRBV7-2 with TRBJ1-2; D perhaps matches TRBD1 (5 bases). CDR3 length: 13 amino acids. The V end lost 5 bases, the J end lost 5 bases, and 12 bases lay between the germline ends. Germline CDR1 is SGHTA and CDR2 is FQGNSA. CDR3 in amino acids: CASSRSRDYGYTF. The CDR3 DNA reads TGTGCCAGCAGCCGTTCCAGGGATTATGGCTACACCTTC.

V usage is TRBV21-1 and J usage is TRBJ1-2; the D call in the table, TRBD1, was not verified against the DNA. TRBV21-1 corresponds to a pseudogene. The CDR3 has 13 amino acids. The CDR3 DNA follows: TGTGCCAGCAGCAAAGACAGCTTCTATGGCTACACCTTC. Its protein is CASSKDSFYGYTF.